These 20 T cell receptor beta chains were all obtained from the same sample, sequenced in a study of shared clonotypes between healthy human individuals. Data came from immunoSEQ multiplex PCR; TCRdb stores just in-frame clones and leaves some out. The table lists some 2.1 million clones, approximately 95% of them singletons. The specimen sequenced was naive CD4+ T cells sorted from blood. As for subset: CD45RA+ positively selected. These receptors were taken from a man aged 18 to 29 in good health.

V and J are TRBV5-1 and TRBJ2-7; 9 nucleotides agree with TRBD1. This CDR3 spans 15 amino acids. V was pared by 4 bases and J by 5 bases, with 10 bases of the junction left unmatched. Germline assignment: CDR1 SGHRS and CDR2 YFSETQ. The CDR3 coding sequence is TGCGCCAGCAGCCCTGGGACAGGGATAGGCCACGAGCAGTACTTC. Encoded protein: CASSPGTGIGHEQYF.

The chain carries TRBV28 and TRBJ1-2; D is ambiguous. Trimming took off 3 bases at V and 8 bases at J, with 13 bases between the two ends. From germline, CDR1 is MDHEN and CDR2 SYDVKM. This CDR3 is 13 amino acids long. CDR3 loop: CASSFNLRPGYTF. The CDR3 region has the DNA TGTGCCAGCAGTTTTAATCTGCGACCCGGCTACACCTTC.

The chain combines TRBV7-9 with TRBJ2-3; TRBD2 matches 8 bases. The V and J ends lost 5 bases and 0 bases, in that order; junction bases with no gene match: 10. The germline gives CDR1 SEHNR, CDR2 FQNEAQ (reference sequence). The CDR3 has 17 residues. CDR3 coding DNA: TGTGCCAGCAGCATAGGTACGGGGGGGCCTAGCACAGATACGCAGTATTTT. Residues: CASSIGTGGPSTDTQYF.

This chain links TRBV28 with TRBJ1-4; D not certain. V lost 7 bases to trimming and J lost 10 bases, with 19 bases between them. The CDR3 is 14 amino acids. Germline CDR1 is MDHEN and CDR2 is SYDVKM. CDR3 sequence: CASIPGRTHGKLFF. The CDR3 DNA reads TGTGCCAGCATACCCGGCCGAACCCACGGAAAACTGTTTTTT.

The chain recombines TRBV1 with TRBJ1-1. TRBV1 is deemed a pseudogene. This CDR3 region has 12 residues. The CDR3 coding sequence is TGCACCAGCAGCCACCCGGTTTTTGAAGCTTTCTTT. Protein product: CTSSHPVFEAFF.

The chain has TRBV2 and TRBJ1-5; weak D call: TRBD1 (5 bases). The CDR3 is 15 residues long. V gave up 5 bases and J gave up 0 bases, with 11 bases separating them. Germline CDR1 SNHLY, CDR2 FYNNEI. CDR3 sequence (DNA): TGTGCCAGCAGTTTACAGGTCGTTAGCAATCAGCCCCAGCATTTT. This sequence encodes CASSLQVVSNQPQHF.

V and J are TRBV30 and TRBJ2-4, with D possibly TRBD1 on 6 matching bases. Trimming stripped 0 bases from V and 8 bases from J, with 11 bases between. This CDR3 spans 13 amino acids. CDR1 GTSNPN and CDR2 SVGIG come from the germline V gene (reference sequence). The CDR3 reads CAWSVQGLDIQYF. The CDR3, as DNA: TGTGCCTGGAGTGTACAGGGTTTGGACATTCAGTACTTC.

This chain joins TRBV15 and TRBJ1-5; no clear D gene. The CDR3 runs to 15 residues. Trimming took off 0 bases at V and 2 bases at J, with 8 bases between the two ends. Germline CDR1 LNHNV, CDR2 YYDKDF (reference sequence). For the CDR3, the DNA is TGTGCCACCAGCAGAGATCGATGGGGCAATCAGCCCCAGCATTTT. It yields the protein CATSRDRWGNQPQHF.

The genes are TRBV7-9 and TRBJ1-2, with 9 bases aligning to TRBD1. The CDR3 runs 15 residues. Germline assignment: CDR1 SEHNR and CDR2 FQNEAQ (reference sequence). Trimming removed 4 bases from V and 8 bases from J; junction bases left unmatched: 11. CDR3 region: CASSSFGQGTAGYTF. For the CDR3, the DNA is TGTGCCAGCAGCTCCTTCGGACAGGGGACGGCGGGCTACACCTTC.

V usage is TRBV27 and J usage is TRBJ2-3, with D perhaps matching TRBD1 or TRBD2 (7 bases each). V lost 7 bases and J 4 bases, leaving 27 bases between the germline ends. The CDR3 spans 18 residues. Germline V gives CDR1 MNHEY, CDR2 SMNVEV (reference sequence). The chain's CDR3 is CASTRGVTTGFLADTQYF. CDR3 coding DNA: TGTGCCAGCACCCGGGGGGTTACGACAGGGTTTCTTGCAGATACGCAGTATTTT.

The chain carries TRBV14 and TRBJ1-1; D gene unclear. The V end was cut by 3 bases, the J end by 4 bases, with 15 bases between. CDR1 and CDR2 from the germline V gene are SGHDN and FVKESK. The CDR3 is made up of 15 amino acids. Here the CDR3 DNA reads TGTGCCAGCAGCCAGGCCCGAGGGTCGGGCACTGAAGCTTTCTTT. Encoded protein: CASSQARGSGTEAFF. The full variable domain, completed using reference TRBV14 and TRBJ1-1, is EAGVTQFPSHSVIEKGQTVTLRCDPISGHDNLYWYRRVMGKEIKFLLHFVKESKQDESGMPNNRFLAERTGGTYSTLKVQPAELEDSGVYFCASSQARGSGTEAFFGQGTRLTVV.

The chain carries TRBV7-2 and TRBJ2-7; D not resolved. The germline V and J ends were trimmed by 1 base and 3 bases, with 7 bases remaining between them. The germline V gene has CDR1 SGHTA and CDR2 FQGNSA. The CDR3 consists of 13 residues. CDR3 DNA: TGTGCCAGCAGCTTAGATGGGATCTACGAGCAGTACTTC. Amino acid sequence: CASSLDGIYEQYF.

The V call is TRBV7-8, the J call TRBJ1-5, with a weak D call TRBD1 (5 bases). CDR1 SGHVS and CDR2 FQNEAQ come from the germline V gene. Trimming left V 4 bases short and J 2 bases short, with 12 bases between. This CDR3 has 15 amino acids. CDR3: CASSWGRWGNQPQHF. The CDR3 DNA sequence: TGTGCCAGCAGCTGGGGCAGGTGGGGCAATCAGCCCCAGCATTTT.

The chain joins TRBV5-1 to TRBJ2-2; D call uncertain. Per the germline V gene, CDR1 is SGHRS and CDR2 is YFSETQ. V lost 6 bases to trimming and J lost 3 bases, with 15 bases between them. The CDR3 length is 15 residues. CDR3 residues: CASNSGTLDTGELFF. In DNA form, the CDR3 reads TGCGCCAGCAATTCCGGAACCCTCGACACCGGGGAGCTGTTTTTT.

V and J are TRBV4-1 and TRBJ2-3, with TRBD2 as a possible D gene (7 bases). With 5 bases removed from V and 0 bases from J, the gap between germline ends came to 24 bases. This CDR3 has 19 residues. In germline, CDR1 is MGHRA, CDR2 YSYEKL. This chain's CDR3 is CASSGGEGGMGSSTDTQYF. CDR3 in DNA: TGCGCCAGCAGCGGGGGCGAGGGAGGGATGGGATCTAGCACAGATACGCAGTATTTT.

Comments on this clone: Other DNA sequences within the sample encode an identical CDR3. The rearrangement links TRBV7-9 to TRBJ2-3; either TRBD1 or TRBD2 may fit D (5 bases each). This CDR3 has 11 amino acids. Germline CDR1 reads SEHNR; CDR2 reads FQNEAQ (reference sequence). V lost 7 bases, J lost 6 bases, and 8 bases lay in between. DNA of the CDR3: TGTGCCAGCACTCGGGGCGATACGCAGTATTTT. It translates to CASTRGDTQYF.

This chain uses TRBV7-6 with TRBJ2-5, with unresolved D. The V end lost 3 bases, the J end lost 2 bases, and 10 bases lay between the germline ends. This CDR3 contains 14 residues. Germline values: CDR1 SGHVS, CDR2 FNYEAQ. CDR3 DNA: TGTGCCAGCAGCTTTTCTCGGGTTCAAGAGACCCAGTACTTC. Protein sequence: CASSFSRVQETQYF.

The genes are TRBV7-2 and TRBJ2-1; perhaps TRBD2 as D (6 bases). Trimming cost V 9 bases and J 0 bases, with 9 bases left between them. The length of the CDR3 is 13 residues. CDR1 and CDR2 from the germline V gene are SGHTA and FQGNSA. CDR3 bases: TGTGCCAGGAGCGGGCCCTCCTACAATGAGCAGTTCTTC. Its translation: CARSGPSYNEQFF.

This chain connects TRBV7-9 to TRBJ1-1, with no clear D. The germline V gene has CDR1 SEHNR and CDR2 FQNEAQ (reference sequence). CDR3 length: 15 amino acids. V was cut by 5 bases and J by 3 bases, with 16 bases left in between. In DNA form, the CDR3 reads TGTGCCAGCAGCCCCTCCCCGACGAGGGACACTGAAGCTTTCTTT. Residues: CASSPSPTRDTEAFF.

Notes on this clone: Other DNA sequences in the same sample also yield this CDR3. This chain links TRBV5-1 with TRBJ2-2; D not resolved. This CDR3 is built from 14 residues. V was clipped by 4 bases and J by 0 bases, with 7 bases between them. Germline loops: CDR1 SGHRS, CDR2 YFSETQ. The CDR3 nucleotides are TGCGCCAGCAGCCTCACAACGAACACCGGGGAGCTGTTTTTT. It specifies CASSLTTNTGELFF.